This T cell receptor beta chain was identified during a study of cytomegalovirus exposure and HLA in healthy donors. Findings of the study overall: Testing in vitro showed a few CMV-associated chains specific for CMV antigens. Analysis performed later showed TCR beta chains linked to HLA being more clonally expanded than equally common others.

In the case of this clone: Its antigen is currently unknown.

Both 60 Vbeta primers and 13 Jbeta primers went into the PCR. The repertoire was sequenced with immunoSEQ multiplex PCR; TCRdb's copy has only in-frame clones and lacks some. The sample shows about 130,000 clones, approximately 62% of them seen only once. Sequenced sample: PBMCs. This receptor was obtained from a human donor in good health.

In DNA, the CDR3 is TGTGCCAGCAGCTTAGATATCGCCGGGGAGCTGTTTTTT. Amino acids: CASSLDIAGELFF. V usage is TRBV7-9 and J usage is TRBJ2-2; no definite D call. Trimming pared 1 base from V and 6 bases from J, leaving 6 bases between. This CDR3 is built from 13 residues. Germline V lookup: CDR1 SEHNR, CDR2 FQNEAQ (reference sequence).